Following are 2 T cell receptor beta chains from one sample sequenced in a study of identical twins (dated by TCRdb to the mid-2010s). The library was made by 5' RACE. The data were produced on an Illumina HiSeq 2000. Using fastp at Q25 and MiXCR, TCRdb reprocessed the public reads and kept productive beta chains. Under each unique CDR3 protein, matching rows form one entry showing the most common genes and DNA. Here the sample has about 700,000 distinct CDR3 sequences; roughly 6% occur a single time. The ten largest clones capture around 1.7% of the sample. The material sequenced was naive T cells sorted from blood. What the cell subset or site label conveys for this sample: cells isolated with a human naive T-cell isolation kit. These receptors were collected from a man aged 18 to 30 in good health.

This clonotype appeared many times. The chain's CDR3 is CASTRSGSSTDTQYF. DNA of the CDR3: TGTGCCAGCACCAGATCAGGGTCTAGCACAGATACGCAGTATTTT. This sequence joins TRBV12-3 or TRBV12-4 and TRBJ2-3; TRBD1 is a possible D gene (5 bases). This CDR3 comprises 15 residues. The germline V and J ends were trimmed by 7 bases and 0 bases, with 14 bases remaining between them.

This clonotype has more than one count but fewer than ten. This sequence joins TRBV7-2 and TRBJ2-7; no definite D call. Germline CDR1 SGHTA, CDR2 FQGNSA. This CDR3 has 13 residues. Trimming cost V 5 bases and J 6 bases, with 14 bases left between them. The CDR3 DNA reads as TGTGCCAGCAGCCCCAGCTCAGTAGGCGAGCAGTACGTC. This encodes CASSPSSVGEQYV.